Presented here are 22 T cell receptor beta chains from one specimen sequenced in a study of siplizumab effects on memory and regulatory T cells (dated by TCRdb to between 2019 and 2020). Library generation was performed with the immunoSEQ multiplex PCR assay. As stored in TCRdb, this immuneACCESS dataset retains in-frame rearrangements with V and J assigned. A fraction of the clones does not appear; measured against another copy, unresolved V genes explain less than half of the discrepancy, and the remainder lacks a known reason. For this sample there are under 100,000 clones; around 94% appear just once. The ten most abundant clones make up 1% to 1.5% of the sample. The specimen sequenced was non-Treg CD4+ T cells sorted from blood. Taken with the paper, the label for cell subset or site translates to: FACS-sorted unstimulated CD4+ non-regulatory T cells. The source is a human donor in good health.

The J gene is TRBJ2-7, the V gene TRBV28; 7 bases line up with TRBD2. The CDR3 consists of 14 residues. The germline V gene has CDR1 MDHEN and CDR2 SYDVKM. Unmatched junction bases numbered 6, after V lost 5 bases and J lost 2 bases. In DNA, the CDR3 is TGTGCCAGCAGTCCCGGGGGGAGTCCCTACGAGCAGTACTTC. It encodes CASSPGGSPYEQYF.

J is TRBJ2-7 and V is TRBV10-3; 10 bases align to TRBD1. The V gene end was trimmed by 6 bases and the J gene end by 0 bases; junction bases not matched to a gene: 5. CDR3 size: 15 residues. CDR1 is ENHRY and CDR2 is SYGVKD in the germline V gene. CDR3 nucleotide sequence: TGTGCCATCAGCCGCCGGGACAGGGGCTCCTACGAGCAGTACTTC. This encodes CAISRRDRGSYEQYF.

V usage is TRBV4-2 and J usage is TRBJ2-7; maybe TRBD2 (6 bases). Trimming left V 1 base short and J 3 bases short, with 7 bases between. Germline CDR1 LGHNA, CDR2 YNFKEQ. The length of the CDR3 is 13 residues. The CDR3 loop is CASSQGRDYEQYF. The CDR3, as DNA: TGTGCCAGCAGCCAAGGGCGGGACTACGAGCAGTACTTC.

The V call is TRBV5-4, the J call TRBJ2-5, with 7 bases that match TRBD2. Trimming removed 0 bases from V and 5 bases from J; junction bases left unmatched: 7. CDR1 and CDR2 from the germline V gene are SGHNT and YYREEE (reference sequence). The CDR3 has 15 amino acids. CDR3 DNA sequence: TGTGCCAGCAGCTTGGGGGGGAGGGCGGAGGAGACCCAGTACTTC. Protein: CASSLGGRAEETQYF. Together with reference TRBV5-4 and TRBJ2-5, the CDR3 gives the full variable domain: ETGVTQSPTHLIKTRGQQVTLRCSSQSGHNTVSWYQQALGQGPQFIFQYYREEENGRGNFPPRFSGLQFPNYSSELNVNALELDDSALYLCASSLGGRAEETQYFGPGTRLLVL.

This chain connects TRBV10-1 to TRBJ2-5; 7 bases map to TRBD1. V lost 5 bases, J lost 2 bases, and 5 bases stayed unmatched. CDR3 length: 14 amino acids. The germline CDR1 and CDR2 sequences are WNHNN and SYGVQD (reference sequence). The CDR3 DNA sequence: TGCGCCAGCAGTTGGATGGACAGGCAAGAGACCCAGTACTTC. It is translated as CASSWMDRQETQYF.

The V call is TRBV19, the J call TRBJ2-6, with D uncertain. This CDR3 has 15 amino acids. Germline V gene data show CDR1 as LNHDA and CDR2 as SQIVND (reference sequence). V lost 3 bases and J lost 2, with 8 bases in between. The CDR3 nucleotides read TGTGCCAGTAGTATCACTCAAGCTGGGGCCAACGTCCTGACTTTC. Its protein is CASSITQAGANVLTF.

The J gene is TRBJ2-2, the V gene TRBV6-1; 9 positions agree with TRBD2. The V segment lost 7 bases and the J segment 6 bases; nucleotides outside the gene matches: 12. This CDR3 spans 16 amino acids. Germline V gene lookup returns CDR1 MNHNS and CDR2 SASEGT. Here the CDR3 reads CASTKAGGVGPGELFF. The CDR3 DNA reads as TGTGCCAGCACTAAAGCGGGAGGAGTGGGTCCCGGGGAGCTGTTTTTT.

The chain is built from TRBV7-9 and TRBJ2-1, with 13 bases that match TRBD2. The CDR3 length is 17 residues. Germline V CDR1 and CDR2: SEHNR, FQNEAQ (reference sequence). Germline trimming cut 5 bases from V and 8 bases from J; bases unmatched to any gene: 12. CDR3 in DNA: TGTGCCAGCAGCCGAATCTCCGGGACTAGCGGGAAAGATGAGCAGTTCTTC. Its translation: CASSRISGTSGKDEQFF.

The V call is TRBV9, the J call TRBJ2-1; TRBD1 matches 8 bases. This CDR3 has 15 amino acids. The V segment lost 2 bases and the J segment 4 bases; nucleotides outside the gene matches: 5. Germline loops: CDR1 SGDLS, CDR2 YYNGEE. CDR3: CASSVGRGRYNEQFF. The CDR3, as DNA: TGTGCCAGCAGCGTCGGCAGGGGGCGATACAATGAGCAGTTCTTC.

This clone was seen just once. The chain carries TRBV12-5 and TRBJ2-2; D unclear. Germline V lookup: CDR1 LGHNT, CDR2 FRNRAP. The CDR3 length is 15 residues. Trimming left V 0 bases short and J 6 bases short, with 11 bases between. CDR3 nucleotide sequence: TGTGCTAGTGGTTTGGTAAAGGAAGGGCCCGGGGAGCTGTTTTTT. Its protein product is CASGLVKEGPGELFF.

J is TRBJ1-1 and V is TRBV6-5; D is ambiguous. Germline CDR1 is MNHEY and CDR2 is SVGAGI. The length of the CDR3 is 13 residues. V lost 6 bases and J 6 bases, leaving 14 bases between the germline ends. The CDR3: CASRGSGTPEAFF. The CDR3 coding sequence is TGTGCCAGCAGAGGATCCGGTACTCCTGAAGCTTTCTTT.

The chain carries TRBV6-5 and TRBJ2-5; tentative D call: TRBD2 (7 bases). Trimming took off 4 bases at V and 7 bases at J, with 16 bases between the two ends. Germline values: CDR1 MNHEY, CDR2 SVGAGI. The CDR3 totals 14 residues. Written as DNA, the CDR3 is TGTGCCAGCAGTTCCTCGGGGGGACAACGGACCCAGTACTTC. This sequence encodes CASSSSGGQRTQYF.

V usage is TRBV28 and J usage is TRBJ2-2; D is possibly TRBD1 (6 bases). Deletions cut 6 bases from V and 4 bases from J, with 9 bases between. CDR1 and CDR2 from the germline V gene are MDHEN and SYDVKM. The CDR3 length is 13 residues. The CDR3 here is CASRQGSTGELFF. The CDR3, as DNA: TGTGCCAGCAGGCAGGGGTCCACCGGGGAGCTGTTTTTT.

The chain has TRBV6-1 and TRBJ2-7, with 8 bases that match TRBD2. Germline CDR1 and CDR2: MNHNS and SASEGT. Unmatched junction bases numbered 12, after V lost 6 bases and J lost 5 bases. This CDR3 has 15 amino acids. The CDR3 loop reads CASSPPGAGVDEQYF. In DNA form, the CDR3 reads TGTGCCAGCAGCCCCCCGGGAGCGGGAGTAGACGAGCAGTACTTC.

The rearrangement links TRBV27 to TRBJ1-5; 10 bases fit TRBD1. This CDR3 contains 15 residues. J lost 3 bases, V lost 6 bases, and 5 bases had no gene match. Per the germline V gene, CDR1 is MNHEY and CDR2 is SMNVEV (reference sequence). This CDR3 reads CASRRTGGANQPQHF. CDR3 coding DNA: TGTGCCAGCAGGCGGACAGGGGGTGCCAATCAGCCCCAGCATTTT.

The J gene is TRBJ1-1, the V gene TRBV19; unclear D gene. In germline, CDR1 is LNHDA, CDR2 SQIVND (reference sequence). V was trimmed by 9 bases and J by 6 bases, leaving 23 bases between them. There are 15 residues in the CDR3. The CDR3 DNA follows: TGTGCCAGCCAAACGGGCAGTCCCTTTGGGGCTGAAGCTTTCTTT. Translation gives CASQTGSPFGAEAFF.

J is TRBJ1-2 and V is TRBV19; D unresolved. The V end lost 3 bases, the J end lost 3 bases, and 8 bases lay between the germline ends. Germline loops: CDR1 LNHDA, CDR2 SQIVND (reference sequence). This CDR3 is 13 amino acids long. CDR3 protein: CASSIPGYYGYTF. The CDR3 DNA reads TGTGCCAGTAGTATCCCAGGCTACTATGGCTACACCTTC.

V and J are TRBV30 and TRBJ1-5; D ambiguous. The V gene's germline CDR1 is GTSNPN and CDR2 SVGIG (reference sequence). V was cut by 0 bases and J by 0 bases, with 9 bases left in between. The CDR3 sequence is 15 residues long. CDR3 in amino acids: CAWSVQQISNQPQHF. The CDR3 nucleotides are TGTGCCTGGAGTGTACAACAGATTAGCAATCAGCCCCAGCATTTT.

V and J are TRBV2 and TRBJ2-7; D possibly corresponds to TRBD2 (5 bases). This CDR3 is built from 12 residues. V was clipped by 5 bases and J by 4 bases, with 9 bases between them. The germline CDR1 and CDR2 sequences are SNHLY and FYNNEI. The CDR3 is CASSIERYEQYF. The CDR3 DNA reads as TGTGCCAGCAGTATAGAGCGGTACGAGCAGTACTTC.

This CDR3 reads CASSKTGSSAKNGYTF. The CDR3 DNA reads TGTGCCAGTAGTAAAACAGGGTCTTCGGCCAAGAATGGCTACACCTTC. The chain links TRBV19 to TRBJ1-2; TRBD1 is a possible D gene (6 bases). Germline V gene sequence: CDR1 LNHDA, CDR2 SQIVND (reference sequence). The CDR3 has 16 amino acids. Trimming left V 4 bases short and J 6 bases short, with 21 bases between.

The V and J genes are TRBV6-5 and TRBJ2-1; 10 bases are a match to TRBD2. The length of the CDR3 is 16 residues. V lost 0 bases to trimming and J lost 8 bases; unmatched junction nucleotides: 7. The germline V gene has CDR1 MNHEY and CDR2 SVGAGI. CDR3 protein: CASSYSMGLAIDEQFF. CDR3 DNA sequence: TGTGCCAGCAGTTACTCGATGGGACTAGCGATAGATGAGCAGTTCTTC.

This chain joins TRBV5-3 and TRBJ2-3, with D possibly being TRBD1 or TRBD2 (5 bases each). TRBV5-3 is an open reading frame whose function is uncertain. This CDR3 is built from 16 residues. Trimming took off 3 bases at V and 1 base at J, with 15 bases between the two ends. CDR3 sequence reads: CARSSYPGPCTDTQYF. CDR3 in DNA: TGTGCCAGAAGCTCGTACCCGGGACCATGCACAGATACGCAGTATTTT.